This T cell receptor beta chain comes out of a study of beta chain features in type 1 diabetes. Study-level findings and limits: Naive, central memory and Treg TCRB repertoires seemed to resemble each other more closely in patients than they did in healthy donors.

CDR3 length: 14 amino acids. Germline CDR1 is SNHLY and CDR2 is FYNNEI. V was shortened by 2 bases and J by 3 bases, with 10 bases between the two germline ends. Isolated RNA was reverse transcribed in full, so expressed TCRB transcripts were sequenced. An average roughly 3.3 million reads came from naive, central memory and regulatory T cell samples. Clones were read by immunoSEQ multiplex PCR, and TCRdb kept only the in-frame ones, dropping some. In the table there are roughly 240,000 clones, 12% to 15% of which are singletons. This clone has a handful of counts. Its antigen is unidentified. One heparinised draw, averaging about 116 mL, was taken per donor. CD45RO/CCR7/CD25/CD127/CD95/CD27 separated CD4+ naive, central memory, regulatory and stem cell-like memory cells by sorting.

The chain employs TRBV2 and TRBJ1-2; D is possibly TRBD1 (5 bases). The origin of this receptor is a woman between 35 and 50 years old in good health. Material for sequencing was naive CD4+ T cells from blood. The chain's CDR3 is CASSEPLTDYGYTF. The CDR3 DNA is TGTGCCAGCAGTGAACCCTTGACAGACTATGGCTACACCTTC.